The rows below give T cell receptor beta chains drawn from one sample of a study of blood T cell repertoires in COVID-19. Measured with immunoSEQ multiplex PCR; TCRdb has only the in-frame clones, and not every one. Of about 150,000 clones listed, around 83% are singletons. The source material was peripheral blood. The receptors here all came from a woman aged 55-69 years with acute or convalescent COVID-19. The CDR3 runs from the conserved cysteine through the conserved F or W. A D gene is named only where the DNA matches it firmly. Size values are once, few and many counts, or a class for expanded clones, and some rows have none.

j_gene: TRBJ1-3; v_gene: TRBV2; abundance: -; d_gene: TRBD1; CDR3nt: TGTGCCAGCAGTGAAGTGGGGGCGTTCCGGGACAGGGTCGGCGCGGGGCGTGAAAACACCATATATTTT; CDR3aa: CASSEVGAFRDRVGAGRENTIYF
j_gene: TRBJ2-5; v_gene: TRBV7-8; abundance: once; d_gene: -; CDR3nt: TGTGCCAGCAGCTCCTTGAGGTCGAAGACCCAGTACTTC; CDR3aa: CASSSLRSKTQYF
j_gene: TRBJ1-3; v_gene: TRBV7-8; abundance: -; d_gene: -; CDR3nt: TGTGCCAGCAGCCGAGGCGGCCTCTCTGGAAACACCATATATTTT; CDR3aa: CASSRGGLSGNTIYF
j_gene: TRBJ1-4; v_gene: TRBV23-1; abundance: -; d_gene: -; CDR3nt: TGCGCCAGCAGTCAACCGTCAGCAGGGCCTAATGAAAAACTGTTTTTT; CDR3aa: CASSQPSAGPNEKLFF
j_gene: TRBJ1-6; v_gene: TRBV30; abundance: -; d_gene: -; CDR3nt: TGTGCCTGGAGTACAGGTGTCTCCTATAATTCACCCCTCCACTTT; CDR3aa: CAWSTGVSYNSPLHF
j_gene: TRBJ2-3; v_gene: TRBV7-2; abundance: -; d_gene: -; CDR3nt: TGTGCCAGCAGCTTAAAGGGGCGATCTAGCACAGATACGCAGTATTTT; CDR3aa: CASSLKGRSSTDTQYF
j_gene: TRBJ1-2; v_gene: TRBV18; abundance: -; d_gene: TRBD1; CDR3nt: TGTGCCAGCTCACACGGACAGGGGAATGGCTACACCTTC; CDR3aa: CASSHGQGNGYTF
j_gene: TRBJ2-2; v_gene: TRBV3-1/TRBV3-2; abundance: -; d_gene: TRBD1; CDR3nt: TGTGCCAGCACCCCCAGGGGGCGCACCGGGGAGCTGTTTTTT; CDR3aa: CASTPRGRTGELFF
j_gene: TRBJ1-2; v_gene: TRBV6-6; abundance: -; d_gene: -; CDR3nt: TGTGCCAGCAGTTACAGCACAGGATATGGCTACACCTTC; CDR3aa: CASSYSTGYGYTF
j_gene: TRBJ1-1; v_gene: TRBV5-1; abundance: -; d_gene: -; CDR3nt: TGCGCCAGCAGCTCAAGTAATCCAGGGGAGGGAGGCTTAGCTTTCTTT; CDR3aa: CASSSSNPGEGGLAFF
j_gene: TRBJ1-6; v_gene: TRBV19; abundance: -; d_gene: -; CDR3nt: TGTGCCAGTAACAACCAGGGGAGTGGAAATTCACCCCTCCACTTT; CDR3aa: CASNNQGSGNSPLHF
j_gene: TRBJ1-3; v_gene: TRBV4-1; abundance: few; d_gene: -; CDR3nt: TGCGCCAGCAGCCAGAACAATCTGGGTGGGGCCGGAAACACCATATATTTT; CDR3aa: CASSQNNLGGAGNTIYF
j_gene: TRBJ2-2; v_gene: TRBV10-1; abundance: -; d_gene: TRBD2; CDR3nt: TGCGCCAGCAGTGAGACTAGCGGCGGGGAGCTGTTTTTT; CDR3aa: CASSETSGGELFF
j_gene: TRBJ2-1; v_gene: TRBV27; abundance: -; d_gene: TRBD2; CDR3nt: TGTGCCAGCAAACATAGCGGGGAACTAGTTTTGGGTACCTACAATGAGCAGTTCTTC; CDR3aa: CASKHSGELVLGTYNEQFF
j_gene: TRBJ2-1; v_gene: TRBV4-1; abundance: once; d_gene: TRBD2; CDR3nt: TGCGCCAGCAGCCAAGTTGGGGGGGTTTCCTACAATGAGCAGTTCTTC; CDR3aa: CASSQVGGVSYNEQFF
j_gene: TRBJ1-3; v_gene: TRBV11-2; abundance: -; d_gene: TRBD1; CDR3nt: TGTGCCAGCAGCCGAGGACAGGGGGACACCATATATTTT; CDR3aa: CASSRGQGDTIYF
j_gene: TRBJ2-5; v_gene: TRBV5-1; abundance: once; d_gene: TRBD1; CDR3nt: TGCGCCAGCAGCTTGGCCGGACAGGGAGAGACCCAGTACTTC; CDR3aa: CASSLAGQGETQYF
j_gene: TRBJ1-1; v_gene: TRBV19; abundance: -; d_gene: TRBD1; CDR3nt: TGTGCCAGTAGGGGGACAGGGGTCCCCATGAACACTGAAGCTTTCTTT; CDR3aa: CASRGTGVPMNTEAFF
j_gene: TRBJ1-4; v_gene: TRBV28; abundance: -; d_gene: -; CDR3nt: TGTGCCAGCAGTTTCTATCCAGGGGCGGGTAATGAAAAACTGTTTTTT; CDR3aa: CASSFYPGAGNEKLFF
j_gene: TRBJ1-3; v_gene: TRBV29-1; abundance: -; d_gene: TRBD1; CDR3nt: TGCAGCGTTGAAGAGACAGGGGTGGGAAACACCATATATTTT; CDR3aa: CSVEETGVGNTIYF
j_gene: TRBJ1-1; v_gene: TRBV5-1; abundance: -; d_gene: -; CDR3nt: TGCGCCAGCAGCGTGACAGGAGAGAACACTGAAGCTTTCTTT; CDR3aa: CASSVTGENTEAFF
j_gene: TRBJ2-3; v_gene: TRBV7-3; abundance: -; d_gene: TRBD2; CDR3nt: TGTGCCAGCAGCTCTTCAGGACTAGCGGGGGCCTTCACAGATACGCAGTATTTT; CDR3aa: CASSSSGLAGAFTDTQYF